This TCR beta chain stems from a study of follicular helper T cells after annual influenza vaccination. No donor had influenza vaccine in the prior 6 months; all lived in the community. Excluded were substance abuse, HIV/AIDS, active cancer, immunomodulatory drugs and active illness. Each time point used roughly 35 to 100 mL of blood. Using immunoSEQ multiplex PCR, the repertoire was profiled, and TCRdb retains in-frame clones only, with some absent. Of 9,000 to 13,000 clones listed, 70% to 80% are singletons. General study findings and limits: Each annual vaccination recalled recurring oligoclonal ICOS+CD38+ cTfh clonotypes.

This clone was observed a single time. As yet, its antigen is unknown. J was trimmed by 1 base and V by 2 bases; bases with no gene match: 9. The CDR3 consists of 18 residues. Germline CDR1 and CDR2: SGHTS and YDEGEE. Here the sequenced sample was CXCR5- memory CD4+ T cells sorted from blood, taken 6 weeks after influenza vaccination. The gene calls are TRBV5-8 and TRBJ2-3; TRBD2 matches 11 bases. The clonotype was recovered from an adult who received the influenza vaccine. CDR3 loop: CASSFSSASGGRTDTQYF. The CDR3 bases are TGTGCCAGCAGCTTTTCGTCGGCTAGCGGGGGGCGCACAGATACGCAGTATTTT. The full variable domain, in which reference TRBV5-8 and TRBJ2-3 provide the parts outside the CDR3, is EAGVTQSPTHLIKTRGQQATLRCSPISGHTSVYWYQQALGLGLQFLLWYDEGEERNRGNFPPRFSGRQFPNYSSELNVNALELEDSALYLCASSFSSASGGRTDTQYFGPGTRLTVL.